The 12 T cell receptor beta chains below come from one sample, sequenced in a study of blood T cells in healthy people across ages. It was with a sample-barcoded 5' primer and a J-beta primer mix that a second PCR of about 7 to 12 cycles was run. TCRdb re-analysed the 5' RACE reads in MiXCR, keeping a single row per CDR3 protein. The sample has hundreds of thousands of distinct CDR3 sequences, nearly 60% seen once. The sequenced material came from blood. These TCRs come from a man between 25 and 39 years old in good health.

Only one count was recorded for this clonotype. The chain is built from TRBV10-3 and TRBJ2-3; perhaps TRBD2 as D (7 bases). Between the trimmed V and J ends, which lost 10 bases and 1 base, there was a span of 24 bases. CDR3 length: 17 residues. The germline V gene encodes CDR1 ENHRY and CDR2 SYGVKD. The CDR3 protein is CATGDAGVARGTDTQYF. CDR3 in DNA: TGTGCCACAGGGGATGCGGGAGTGGCTAGGGGCACAGATACGCAGTATTTT.

J is TRBJ2-5 and V is TRBV7-2, with 9 bases matching TRBD2. The length of the CDR3 is 16 residues. Unmatched junction bases numbered 7, after V lost 4 bases and J lost 1 base. The germline V gene encodes CDR1 SGHTA and CDR2 FQGNSA. Here the CDR3 reads CASSSRLAERQETQYF. In DNA form, the CDR3 reads TGTGCCAGCAGCTCCCGACTAGCGGAGCGCCAAGAGACCCAGTACTTC.

This chain joins TRBV7-2 and TRBJ2-1; 13 bases fit TRBD2. The V gene end was trimmed by 1 base and the J gene end by 9 bases; junction bases not matched to a gene: 3. Germline V lookup: CDR1 SGHTA, CDR2 FQGNSA. The CDR3 extends over 15 amino acids. CDR3 sequence (DNA): TGTGCCAGCAGCTTAGGGACTAGCGGGAGAAGTGAGCAGTTCTTC. This gives the protein CASSLGTSGRSEQFF.

CDR3 amino acids: CSVADGGMNTEAFF. DNA of the CDR3: TGCAGCGTCGCCGACGGGGGGATGAACACTGAAGCTTTCTTT. This sequence joins TRBV29-1 and TRBJ1-1; weak D call: TRBD1 (5 bases). V was pared by 6 bases and J by 0 bases, with 14 bases between. Germline V lookup: CDR1 SQVTM, CDR2 ANQGSEA. The CDR3 consists of 14 residues.

The chain joins TRBV9 to TRBJ2-1; TRBD2 matches 8 bases. The CDR3 totals 15 residues. Losses at the gene ends were 3 bases for V and 7 bases for J; bases not matched to a gene: 9. From germline, CDR1 is SGDLS and CDR2 YYNGEE. CDR3: CASSGHGGATNEQFF. The CDR3, as DNA: TGTGCCAGCAGCGGGCACGGGGGGGCAACAAATGAGCAGTTCTTC.

This chain joins TRBV29-1 and TRBJ1-1; D is perhaps TRBD1 (5 bases). The CDR3 has 11 amino acids. The germline V gene encodes CDR1 SQVTM and CDR2 ANQGSEA. This CDR3 reads CSVTGNTEAFF. The CDR3 DNA follows: TGCAGTGTCACAGGAAACACTGAAGCTTTCTTT.

CDR3 protein: CASSYSITYEQYF. CDR3 sequence (DNA): TGTGCCAGCAGTTACTCAATTACCTACGAGCAGTACTTC. The gene calls are TRBV6-6 and TRBJ2-4; D gene uncertain. The tail of the sequence fits TRBJ2-7 better, so the J call may be wrong. The CDR3 is made up of 13 amino acids. Per the germline V gene, CDR1 is MNHNY and CDR2 is SVGAGI (reference sequence).

A remark on this clonotype: A single base separates this from a much larger clone, so it may be a read error. The V gene is TRBV7-2, the J gene TRBJ2-5; tentative D call: TRBD2 (5 bases). The DNA end is a closer match to TRBJ2-1, so the J assignment may be wrong. CDR1 and CDR2 from the germline V gene are SGHTA and FQGNSA. This CDR3 contains 13 residues. The CDR3 DNA is TGTGCCAGCAGCCGCCCGGGGAAAGAGACCCAGTTCTTC. It yields the protein CASSRPGKETQFF.

This clonotype was picked up a small number of times. This chain connects TRBV6-5 to TRBJ2-1, with D perhaps matching TRBD2 (5 bases). With 9 bases removed from V and 2 bases from J, the gap between germline ends came to 20 bases. This CDR3 region has 16 residues. Germline lookup yields CDR1 MNHEY and CDR2 SVGAGI. The chain's CDR3 is CASNSREAGTYNEQFF. The CDR3 coding sequence is TGTGCCAGTAATAGTCGTGAGGCCGGGACCTACAATGAGCAGTTCTTC.

This clonotype was found a few times. The chain carries TRBV7-2 and TRBJ2-1; D is possibly TRBD2 (6 bases). The CDR3 totals 16 residues. V was clipped by 0 bases and J by 4 bases, with 13 bases between them. Per the germline V gene, CDR1 is SGHTA and CDR2 is FQGNSA. CDR3 residues: CASSLASRGVYNEQFF. The CDR3 DNA reads as TGTGCCAGCAGCTTAGCGAGTCGCGGGGTATACAATGAGCAGTTCTTC.

The rearrangement links TRBV7-2 to TRBJ2-1, with 9 bases fitting TRBD1. The V gene's germline CDR1 is SGHTA and CDR2 FQGNSA. V was pared by 9 bases and J by 8 bases, with 11 bases of the junction left unmatched. The length of the CDR3 is 14 residues. The CDR3 nucleotides are TGTGCCAGTGGACAGGGGATAAGTTTGGATGAGCAGTTCTTC. Protein product: CASGQGISLDEQFF.

The rearrangement joins TRBV29-1 to TRBJ1-2, with D possibly matching TRBD1 (5 bases). The germline V gene encodes CDR1 SQVTM and CDR2 ANQGSEA. Trimming stripped 5 bases from V and 3 bases from J, with 13 bases between. The CDR3 consists of 13 residues. The CDR3 region is CSVLGARDYGYTF. CDR3 bases: TGCAGCGTTCTAGGGGCGAGGGACTATGGCTACACCTTC. Drawing the rest from reference TRBV29-1 and TRBJ1-2, the complete variable domain is SAVISQKPSRDICQRGTSLTIQCQVDSQVTMMFWYRQQPGQSLTLIATANQGSEATYESGFVIDKFPISRPNLTFSTLTVSNMSPEDSSIYLCSVLGARDYGYTFGSGTRLTVV.